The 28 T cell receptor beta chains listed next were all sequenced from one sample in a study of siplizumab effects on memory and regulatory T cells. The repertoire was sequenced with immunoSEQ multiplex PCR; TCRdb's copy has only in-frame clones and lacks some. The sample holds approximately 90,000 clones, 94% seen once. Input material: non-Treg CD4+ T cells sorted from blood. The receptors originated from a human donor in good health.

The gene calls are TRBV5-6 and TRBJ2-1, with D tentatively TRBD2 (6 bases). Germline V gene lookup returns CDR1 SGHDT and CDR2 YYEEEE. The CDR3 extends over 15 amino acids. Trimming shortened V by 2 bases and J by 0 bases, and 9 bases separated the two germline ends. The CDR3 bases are TGTGCCAGCAGCTTCGGGACTCACTCCTACAATGAGCAGTTCTTC. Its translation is CASSFGTHSYNEQFF.

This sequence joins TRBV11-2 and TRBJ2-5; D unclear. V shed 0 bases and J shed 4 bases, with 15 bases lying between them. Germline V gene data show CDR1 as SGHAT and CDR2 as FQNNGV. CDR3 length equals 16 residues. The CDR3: CASSLDPGRTIETQYF. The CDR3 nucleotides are TGTGCCAGCAGCTTAGATCCTGGCAGGACGATAGAGACCCAGTACTTC.

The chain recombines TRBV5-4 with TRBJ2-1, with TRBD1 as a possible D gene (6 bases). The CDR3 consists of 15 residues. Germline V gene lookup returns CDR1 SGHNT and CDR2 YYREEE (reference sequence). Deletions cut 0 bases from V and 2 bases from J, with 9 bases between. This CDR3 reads CASSLDRATYNEQFF. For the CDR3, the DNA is TGTGCCAGCAGCTTGGACAGGGCTACCTACAATGAGCAGTTCTTC. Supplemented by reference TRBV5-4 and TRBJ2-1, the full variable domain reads ETGVTQSPTHLIKTRGQQVTLRCSSQSGHNTVSWYQQALGQGPQFIFQYYREEENGRGNFPPRFSGLQFPNYSSELNVNALELDDSALYLCASSLDRATYNEQFFGPGTRLTVL.

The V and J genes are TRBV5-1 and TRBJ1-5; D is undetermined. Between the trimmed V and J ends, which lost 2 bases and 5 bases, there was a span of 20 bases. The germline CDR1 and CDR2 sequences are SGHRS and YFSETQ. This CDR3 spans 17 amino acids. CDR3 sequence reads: CASSLGVGGGRDQPQHF. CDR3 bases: TGCGCCAGCAGCTTAGGTGTAGGCGGCGGTAGAGATCAGCCCCAGCATTTT.

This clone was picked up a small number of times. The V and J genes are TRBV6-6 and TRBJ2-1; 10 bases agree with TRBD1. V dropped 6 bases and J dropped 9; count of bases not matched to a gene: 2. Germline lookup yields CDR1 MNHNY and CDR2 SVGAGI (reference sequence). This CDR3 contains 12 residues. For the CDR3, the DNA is TGTGCCAGCAGGGGACAGGGGACTGAGCAGTTCTTC. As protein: CASRGQGTEQFF.

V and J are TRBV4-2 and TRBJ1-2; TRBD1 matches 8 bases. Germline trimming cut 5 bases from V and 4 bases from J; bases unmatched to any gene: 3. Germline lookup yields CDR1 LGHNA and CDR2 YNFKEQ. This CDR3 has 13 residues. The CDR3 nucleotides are TGTGCCAGCAGCGTACAGGGGGGCTATGGCTACACCTTC. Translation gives CASSVQGGYGYTF.

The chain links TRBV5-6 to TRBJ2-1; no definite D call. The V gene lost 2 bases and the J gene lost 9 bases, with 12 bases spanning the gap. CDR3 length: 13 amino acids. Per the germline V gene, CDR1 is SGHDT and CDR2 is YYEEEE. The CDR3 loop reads CASSFSGSAEQFF. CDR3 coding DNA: TGTGCCAGCAGCTTTTCCGGAAGCGCTGAGCAGTTCTTC.

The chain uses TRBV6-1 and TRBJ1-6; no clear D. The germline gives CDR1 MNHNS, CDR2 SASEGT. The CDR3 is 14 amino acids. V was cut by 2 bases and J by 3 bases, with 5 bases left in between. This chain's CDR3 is CASSESFYNSPLHF. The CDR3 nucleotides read TGTGCCAGCAGTGAAAGCTTCTATAATTCACCCCTCCACTTT.

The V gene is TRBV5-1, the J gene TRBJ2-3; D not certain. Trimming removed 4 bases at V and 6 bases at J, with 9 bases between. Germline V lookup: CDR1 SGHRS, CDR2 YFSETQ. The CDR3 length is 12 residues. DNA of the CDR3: TGCGCCAGCAGCATCTTGAGTGATACGCAGTATTTT. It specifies CASSILSDTQYF.

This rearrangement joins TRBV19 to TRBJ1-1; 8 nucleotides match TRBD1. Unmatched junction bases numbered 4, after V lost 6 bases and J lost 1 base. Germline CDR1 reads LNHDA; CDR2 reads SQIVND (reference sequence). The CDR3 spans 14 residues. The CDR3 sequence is CASSQDRGNTEAFF. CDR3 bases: TGTGCCAGTAGCCAAGACAGGGGGAACACTGAAGCTTTCTTT.

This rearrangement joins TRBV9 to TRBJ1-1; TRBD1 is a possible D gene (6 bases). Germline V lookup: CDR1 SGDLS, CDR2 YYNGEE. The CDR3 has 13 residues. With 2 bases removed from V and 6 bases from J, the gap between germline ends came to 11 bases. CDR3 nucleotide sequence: TGTGCCAGCAGCGTGGAGGCAGGGGCTGAAGCTTTCTTT. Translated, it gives CASSVEAGAEAFF.

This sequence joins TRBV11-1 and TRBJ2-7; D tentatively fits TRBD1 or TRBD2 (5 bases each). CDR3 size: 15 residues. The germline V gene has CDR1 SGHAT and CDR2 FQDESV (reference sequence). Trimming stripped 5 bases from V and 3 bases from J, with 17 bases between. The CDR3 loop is CASSTPGRRYYEQYF. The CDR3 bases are TGTGCCAGCAGCACGCCGGGACGGAGATACTACGAGCAGTACTTC.

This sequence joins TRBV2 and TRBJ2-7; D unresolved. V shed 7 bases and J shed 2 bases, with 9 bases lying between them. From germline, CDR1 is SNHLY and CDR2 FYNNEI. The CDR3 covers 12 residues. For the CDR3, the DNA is TGTGCCAGCACCAAGGCCCCCTACGAGCAGTACTTC. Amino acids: CASTKAPYEQYF.

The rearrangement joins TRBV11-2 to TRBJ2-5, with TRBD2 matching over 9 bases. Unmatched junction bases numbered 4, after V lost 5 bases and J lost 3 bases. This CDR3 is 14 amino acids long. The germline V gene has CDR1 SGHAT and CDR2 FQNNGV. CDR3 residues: CASSPLAGKETQYF. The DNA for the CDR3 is TGTGCCAGCAGCCCTCTAGCGGGGAAAGAGACCCAGTACTTC.

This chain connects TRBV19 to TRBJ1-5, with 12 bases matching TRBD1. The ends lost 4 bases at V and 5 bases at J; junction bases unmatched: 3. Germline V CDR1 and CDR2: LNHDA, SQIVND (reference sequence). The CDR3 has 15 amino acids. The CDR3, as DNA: TGTGCCAGTAGTACGGGACAGGGGGCATATCAGCCCCAGCATTTT. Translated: CASSTGQGAYQPQHF.

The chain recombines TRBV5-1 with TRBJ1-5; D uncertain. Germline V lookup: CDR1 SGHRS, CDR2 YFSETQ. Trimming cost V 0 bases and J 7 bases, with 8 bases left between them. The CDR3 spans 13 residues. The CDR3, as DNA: TGCGCCAGCAGCTTGGCCGGAGGGCAGCCCCAGCATTTT. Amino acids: CASSLAGGQPQHF.

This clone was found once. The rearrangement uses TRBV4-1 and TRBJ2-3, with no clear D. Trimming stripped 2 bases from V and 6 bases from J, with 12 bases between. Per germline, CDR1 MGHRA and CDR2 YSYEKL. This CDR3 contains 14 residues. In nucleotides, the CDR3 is TGCGCCAGCAGCCAATCCCTTTCTGGTGATACGCAGTATTTT. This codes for CASSQSLSGDTQYF.

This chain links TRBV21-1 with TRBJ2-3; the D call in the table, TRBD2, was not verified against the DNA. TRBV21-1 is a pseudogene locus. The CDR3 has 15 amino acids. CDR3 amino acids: CASSKGRGRTDTQYF. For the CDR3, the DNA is TGTGCCAGCAGCAAGGGGAGGGGGAGGACAGATACGCAGTATTTT.

CDR3 residues: CASSLQGGTDTQYF. CDR3 nucleotide sequence: TGTGCCAGCAGCCTCCAGGGAGGAACAGATACGCAGTATTTT. The chain recombines TRBV9 with TRBJ2-3, with TRBD2 as a possible D gene (6 bases). The CDR3 has 14 amino acids. V lost 4 bases, J lost 3 bases, and 12 bases lay in between. In germline, CDR1 is SGDLS, CDR2 YYNGEE.

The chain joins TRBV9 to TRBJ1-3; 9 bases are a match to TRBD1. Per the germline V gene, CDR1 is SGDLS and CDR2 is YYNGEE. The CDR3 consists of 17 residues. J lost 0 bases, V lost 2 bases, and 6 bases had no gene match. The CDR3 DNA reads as TGTGCCAGCAGCGTTCGGGACAGGGCCCTCTCTGGAAACACCATATATTTT. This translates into CASSVRDRALSGNTIYF.

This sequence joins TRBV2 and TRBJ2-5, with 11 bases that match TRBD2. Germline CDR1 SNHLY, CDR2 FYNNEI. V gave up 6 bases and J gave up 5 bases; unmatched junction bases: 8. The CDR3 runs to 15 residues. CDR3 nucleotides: TGTGCCAGCAGAGGGGTTAGCGGGGGGGCGGAGACCCAGTACTTC. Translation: CASRGVSGGAETQYF.

The CDR3 bases are TGTGCCAGTAGTATTCGGGGGTATTCACCCCTCCACTTT. Its protein product is CASSIRGYSPLHF. The rearrangement joins TRBV19 to TRBJ1-6, with D maybe TRBD1 (5 bases). Trimming pared 3 bases from V and 8 bases from J, leaving 8 bases between. The CDR3 is made up of 13 amino acids. Per germline, CDR1 LNHDA and CDR2 SQIVND (reference sequence).

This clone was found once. CDR3 sequence (DNA): TGTGCCAGCAGGACGACAGGGAGCTCCTACGAGCAGTACTTC. Translating it yields CASRTTGSSYEQYF. The genes are TRBV28 and TRBJ2-7; 7 nucleotides match TRBD1. CDR1 is MDHEN, CDR2 SYDVKM, per germline. J lost 0 bases, V lost 6 bases, and 5 bases had no gene match. CDR3 length: 14 amino acids.

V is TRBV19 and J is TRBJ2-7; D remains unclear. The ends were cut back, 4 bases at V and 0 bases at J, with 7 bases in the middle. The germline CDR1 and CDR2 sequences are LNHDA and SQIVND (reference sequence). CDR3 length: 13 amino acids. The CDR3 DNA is TGTGCCAGTAGTACCGACGGCTCCTACGAGCAGTACTTC. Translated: CASSTDGSYEQYF.

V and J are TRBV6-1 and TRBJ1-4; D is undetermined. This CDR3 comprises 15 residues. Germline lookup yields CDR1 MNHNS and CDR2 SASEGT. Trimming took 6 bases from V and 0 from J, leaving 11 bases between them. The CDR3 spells CASRFQPSTNEKLFF. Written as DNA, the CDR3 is TGTGCCAGCAGATTCCAGCCCTCAACTAATGAAAAACTGTTTTTT.

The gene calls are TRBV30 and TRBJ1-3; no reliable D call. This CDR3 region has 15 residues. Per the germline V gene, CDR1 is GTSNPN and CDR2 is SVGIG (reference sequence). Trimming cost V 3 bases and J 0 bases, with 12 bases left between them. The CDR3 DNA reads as TGTGCCTGGAGCGCCCGACGGAGCTCTGGAAACACCATATATTTT. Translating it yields CAWSARRSSGNTIYF.

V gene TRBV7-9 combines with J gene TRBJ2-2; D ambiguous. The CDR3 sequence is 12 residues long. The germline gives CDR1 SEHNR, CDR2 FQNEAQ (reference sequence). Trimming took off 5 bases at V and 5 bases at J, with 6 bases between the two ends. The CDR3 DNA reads TGTGCCAGCAGCCTCGATACCGGGGAGCTGTTTTTT. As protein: CASSLDTGELFF.

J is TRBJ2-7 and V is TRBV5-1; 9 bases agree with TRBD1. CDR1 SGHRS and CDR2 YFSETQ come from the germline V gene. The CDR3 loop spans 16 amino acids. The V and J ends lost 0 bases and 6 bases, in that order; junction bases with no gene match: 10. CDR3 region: CASSLVRTGDRLEQYF. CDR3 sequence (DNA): TGCGCCAGCAGCTTGGTTCGGACAGGGGATCGGCTCGAGCAGTACTTC.